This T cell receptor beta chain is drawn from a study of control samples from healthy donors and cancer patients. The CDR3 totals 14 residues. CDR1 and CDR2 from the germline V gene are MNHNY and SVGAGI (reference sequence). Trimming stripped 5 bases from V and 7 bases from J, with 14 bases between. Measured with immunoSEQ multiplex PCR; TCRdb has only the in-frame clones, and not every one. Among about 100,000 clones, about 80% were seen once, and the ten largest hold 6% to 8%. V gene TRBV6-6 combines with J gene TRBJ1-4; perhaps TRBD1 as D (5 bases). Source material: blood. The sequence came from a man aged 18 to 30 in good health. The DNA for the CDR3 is TGTGCCAGCAGTGATGGCAGGGAGGTTGAAAAACTGTTTTTT. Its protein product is CASSDGREVEKLFF.